Reported below is one T cell receptor (beta chain). The CDR3 runs to 19 residues. The germline V gene has CDR1 MGHRA and CDR2 YSYEKL. With V trimmed by 4 bases and J by 4 bases, 14 bases remained unmatched. The entry originates in a study of molecular identifiers for immune sequencing clone quantification. Overall study context: In replicates, RNA from approximately 20,000 or 98,000 naive CD8 cells was divided five ways and four parts were sequenced.

TCRdb re-called the PCR reads with MiXCR, one entry per CDR3 protein. The table has more than 450,000 distinct CDR3 sequences, 20% to 25% seen once. Sequencing used naive CD8+ T cells from blood, with Jurkat cell RNA spiked in. The sample's subset: FACS-sorted CD8+CD4-CCR7+CD45RA+ naive T cells. J is TRBJ2-5 and V is TRBV4-1, with 14 bases fitting TRBD2. The origin of this receptor is a human donor in good health. Some libraries in this study had Jurkat cell RNA spiked in. CDR3 region: CASSLLPGLAGASGETQYF. The CDR3 DNA is TGCGCCAGCAGCCTCCTACCGGGACTAGCGGGAGCGTCAGGAGAGACCCAGTACTTC.